This T cell receptor beta chain was identified in a study of blood T cell repertoires in COVID-19. The ends were cut back, 0 bases at V and 7 bases at J, with 14 bases in the middle. The CDR3 length is 14 residues. Germline lookup yields CDR1 SGDLS and CDR2 YYNGEE. How the authors handled the data: Counts of nucleated cells, estimated from reference gene primer amplification, were obtained. Assay used: immunoSEQ multiplex PCR; TCRdb lists only in-frame clones, some missing. From that table come the V and J calls and clone size; the DNA was used to work out D and trimming. The sample carries roughly 290,000 clones, around 81% recorded once.

The chain combines TRBV9 with TRBJ2-7; D is perhaps TRBD2 (6 bases). The TCR sequence derives from a person aged 70 to 79 with COVID-19, enrolled during active disease. Source material: peripheral blood. CDR3 amino acids: CASSVVAATGEQYF. The DNA for the CDR3 is TGTGCCAGCAGCGTAGTAGCGGCGACGGGAGAGCAGTACTTC. The variable domain in full, completed from reference TRBV9 and TRBJ2-7, reads DSGVTQTPKHLITATGQRVTLRCSPRSGDLSVYWYQQSLDQGLQFLIQYYNGEERAKGNILERFSAQQFPDLHSELNLSSLELGDSALYFCASSVVAATGEQYFGPGTRLTVT.